The clone carrying this TCR beta chain appeared a single time. Antigen unknown. Assay: immunoSEQ multiplex PCR; the TCRdb copy retains only in-frame clones and omits some. The sample lists about 170,000 clones, 86% occurring once. The sample comes from a study of cytomegalovirus exposure and HLA in healthy donors. Background on the study: The same platform was used for the 130 or so validation repertoires as for the 650 to 700 first-cohort repertoires, as reported in a later analysis.

The length of the CDR3 is 14 residues. The germline V gene encodes CDR1 MNHEY and CDR2 SMNVEV (reference sequence). V gave up 5 bases and J gave up 5 bases, with 15 bases separating them. Findings of the study overall: Whilst most TCR sequences proved rare, a subset of public TCRs occurred across many donors. Reports showed the classifier diagnosing cytomegalovirus status with high specificity and sensitivity. 164 TCR beta chains were listed as cytomegalovirus-associated.

The sequencing input was PBMCs. This clonotype was obtained from a young woman in good health and CMV-seronegative. This rearrangement joins TRBV27 to TRBJ1-1, with a possible D match to TRBD1 (6 bases). CDR3: CASSPGQRGTEAFF. CDR3 DNA: TGTGCCAGCAGTCCCGGACAGCGGGGTACTGAAGCTTTCTTT.